This T cell receptor beta chain derives from a study of long-term antiretroviral therapy in people with HIV. Study-level results: Versus controls, repertoires in people with HIV had narrower CDR3 length ranges. Clonotypes expanded prior to ART showed repertoire dominance at all sampled time points. Post-ART diversity increased but stayed below transplant donor controls.

Every donor had one or more pre-ART and two or more post-ART PBMC samples. Looked up from germline, CDR1 is SEHNR and CDR2 is FQNEAQ (reference sequence). CDR3 length equals 14 residues. Trimming pared 4 bases from V and 5 bases from J, leaving 14 bases between. Survey-level immunoSEQ v3.0 assays were run. Some clones are missing from TCRdb's copy, which holds only in-frame ones; the method was immunoSEQ multiplex PCR. The profile shows tens of thousands of clones, over 70% of them singletons. Notes on this clone: Its cognate antigen is unknown.

This rearrangement joins TRBV7-9 to TRBJ1-1; no firm D call. The sequence derives from a man in his fifties or sixties with HIV. Sequencing used unsorted PBMCs, obtained 0.3 years after starting antiretroviral therapy. CDR3 coding DNA: TGTGCCAGCAGCTCCTCCCACCGGAGGACTGAAGCTTTCTTT. Its translation is CASSSSHRRTEAFF. Combining the CDR3 with reference TRBV7-9 and TRBJ1-1 gives the whole variable domain DTGVSQNPRHKITKRGQNVTFRCDPISEHNRLYWYRQTLGQGPEFLTYFQNEAQLEKSRLLSDRFSAERPKGSFSTLEIQRTEQGDSAMYLCASSSSHRRTEAFFGQGTRLTVV.